This T cell receptor beta chain was sequenced in a study of Ad26.COV2.S vaccination and SARS-CoV-2 variants. The overall study: Ad26.COV2.S arm of COV1001 included the donor. Ad26.COV2.S, an intramuscular injection, was given once or twice 56 days apart. Points from the study as a whole: TCR breadth and depth analyses may have underestimated total T cell responses.

Trimming removed 0 bases from V and 0 bases from J, with 8 bases in between. Germline V gene data show CDR1 as LNHNV and CDR2 as YYDKDF (reference sequence). The CDR3 is 16 amino acids. The method was immunoSEQ multiplex PCR; TCRdb's version includes in-frame clones alone and lacks a portion of them. This sample has hundreds of thousands of clones, with around 90% found just once. A remark on this clone: Antigen unknown.

The treatment: some 20 received Ad26.COV2.S at low or high dose, single or two shots; roughly five received placebo; per-sample allocation not given. Specimens were obtained on day 63 following the first vaccine or placebo injection. SARS-CoV-2 spike from the Wuhan strain was encoded by the vaccine, an Ad26 vector. The V and J genes are TRBV15 and TRBJ1-4; D is unresolved. This receptor was identified in a person aged 18-60 years who received the Ad26.COV2.S COVID-19 vaccine or a placebo. The sequences come from peripheral blood, collected in a trial of Ad26.COV2.S vaccine versus placebo. The CDR3 is CATSRDPIATNEKLFF. The CDR3 nucleotides read TGTGCCACCAGCAGAGATCCAATTGCAACTAATGAAAAACTGTTTTTT.